Each of the 19 T cell receptor beta chains below was sequenced from the same sample in a study of T cells in women clearing cervical HPV infection. The data were produced by immunoSEQ multiplex PCR, yet TCRdb's version contains in-frame clones alone and is incomplete. The sample has 30,000 or so clones. The material sequenced was blood buffy coat. These receptor sequences come from a woman between 18 and 70 years old with a cervical HPV16 infection that either progressed to CIN3+ or cleared (not recorded which).

The sequenced CDR3 bases are TGCAGCGCACGACAGGGGAACACTGAA. Amino acids: CSARQGNTE. The whole CDR3 protein is CSARQGNTEAFF. V usage is TRBV29-1 and J usage is TRBJ1-1; 7 nucleotides match TRBD1. From the germline J gene comes the end of the CDR3, since the read stops 3 residues before it. There are 12 residues in the CDR3. CDR1 and CDR2 from the germline V gene are SQVTM and ANQGSEA. The ends lost 7 bases at V and 1 base at J; junction bases unmatched: 3. Full variable domain (missing parts from reference TRBV29-1 and TRBJ1-1): SAVISQKPSRDICQRGTSLTIQCQVDSQVTMMFWYRQQPGQSLTLIATANQGSEATYESGFVIDKFPISRPNLTFSTLTVSNMSPEDSSIYLCSARQGNTEAFFGQGTRLTVV.

Points on this clone: Read data end 3 residues before the CDR3 end; the end is taken from the germline J gene. This rearrangement joins TRBV28 to TRBJ2-7; tentatively, D is TRBD1 (5 bases). Germline CDR1 reads MDHEN; CDR2 reads SYDVKM. V lost 6 bases, J lost 5 bases, and 11 bases lay in between. This CDR3 has 12 amino acids. Partial CDR3 DNA: TGTGCCAGCAGCCTCCCCAGGGACGAG. Translated, it gives CASSLPRDE. From start to end, the CDR3 is CASSLPRDEQYF.

The part of the CDR3 DNA that was read is TGTGCCAGCAGCCCCGATGGGACAGGATTAGCCAAAAACATT. This sequence encodes CASSPDGTGLAKNI. The CDR3, in full, reads CASSPDGTGLAKNIQYF. This rearrangement joins TRBV28 to TRBJ2-4, with 8 bases fitting TRBD1. The read ends 3 residues before the CDR3 terminus; that terminus is restored from the germline J gene. Trimming cost V 6 bases and J 0 bases; bases outside gene matches: 10. From germline, CDR1 is MDHEN and CDR2 SYDVKM. This CDR3 spans 17 amino acids.

A word on this clone: Read coverage stops 3 residues before the CDR3 terminus; the germline J gene supplies the remainder. V and J are TRBV20-1 and TRBJ2-1, with D possibly TRBD2 on 6 matching bases. The germline CDR1 and CDR2 sequences are DFQATT and SNEGSKA (reference sequence). Trimming removed 0 bases at V and 0 bases at J, with 12 bases between. There are 16 residues in the CDR3. The CDR3 DNA, read in part, is TGCAGTGCTAGAGACAGGACTATGAGCTCCTACAATGAG. Translated, it gives CSARDRTMSSYNE. The whole CDR3 sequence is CSARDRTMSSYNEQFF.

Comments on this clone: Read sequence stops 3 residues before the CDR3 end, and the germline J gene provides the missing end. The V call is TRBV7-2, the J call TRBJ2-7; 7 nucleotides align to TRBD2. There are 12 residues in the CDR3. Germline lookup yields CDR1 SGHTA and CDR2 FQGNSA. Trimming at V came to 5 bases and at J to 6 bases, leaving 4 bases not matched to a gene. CDR3 sequence: CASSHPGGEQYF. CDR3 bases read: TGTGCCAGCAGCCATCCGGGGGGCGAG.

A remark on this clone: The read halts 3 residues ahead of the CDR3 end, with the missing end drawn from the germline J gene. The V call is TRBV5-1, the J call TRBJ1-4; D remains unclear. The CDR3 extends over 14 amino acids. Trimming shortened V by 0 bases and J by 8 bases, and 11 bases separated the two germline ends. Germline CDR1 SGHRS, CDR2 YFSETQ. The CDR3 is CASSLVEGEEKLFF. The sequenced CDR3 bases are TGCGCCAGCAGCTTGGTGGAGGGTGAGGAAAAA.

To note about this clone: Coverage ceases 3 residues before the CDR3 finishes, and the germline J gene fills in the end. The rearrangement joins TRBV5-4 to TRBJ2-3; 13 bases agree with TRBD2. V shed 5 bases, J shed 4 bases, and the junction held 4 bases outside the gene matches. The CDR3 runs to 15 residues. Germline-derived CDR1 and CDR2 are SGHNT and YYREEE (reference sequence). CDR3 bases read: TGTGCCAGCAGACTAGCGGGAGGGCCCCCAGATACG. This encodes CASRLAGGPPDT. The complete CDR3 sequence is CASRLAGGPPDTQYF.

Comments on this clone: The read ends 3 residues shy of where the CDR3 ends; the end is completed using the germline J gene. Additional DNA sequences in this sample encode the identical CDR3. This chain links TRBV2 with TRBJ1-3; TRBD1 might be the D (5 bases). CDR3 length: 14 amino acids. The ends were cut back, 3 bases at V and 7 bases at J, with 13 bases in the middle. CDR1 and CDR2 from the germline V gene are SNHLY and FYNNEI. The DNA read from the CDR3 is TGTGCCAGCAGTGAGACTACACGGGGGAACACC. This sequence encodes CASSETTRGNT. The whole CDR3 reads CASSETTRGNTIYF.

Worth noting for this clone: Read coverage stops 3 residues before the CDR3 terminus; the germline J gene supplies the remainder. The gene calls are TRBV5-4 and TRBJ2-7; D possibly corresponds to TRBD2 (6 bases). The length of the CDR3 is 15 residues. Germline assignment: CDR1 SGHNT and CDR2 YYREEE (reference sequence). Trimming took 4 bases from V and 2 from J, leaving 16 bases between them. The chain's CDR3 is CASSQNPGGTYEQYF. The part of the CDR3 DNA that was read is TGTGCCAGCAGCCAAAACCCCGGGGGAACCTACGAG.

Turning to this clone: The observed sequence ends 3 residues before the CDR3 terminus, with the missing tail filled in from the germline J gene. The chain has TRBV20-1 and TRBJ2-2; D unclear. V dropped 1 base and J dropped 6 bases, with 9 bases sitting between them. Germline V gene lookup returns CDR1 DFQATT and CDR2 SNEGSKA (reference sequence). The length of the CDR3 is 13 residues. Incomplete CDR3 DNA: TGCAGTGCTAGAGCTGATAGCCCCGGGGAG. It encodes CSARADSPGE. The whole CDR3 protein is CSARADSPGELFF.

This clone registers medium-sized by frequency. From the germline J gene comes the end of the CDR3, since the read stops 3 residues before it. V is TRBV14 and J is TRBJ2-1, with a weak D call TRBD1 (5 bases). Germline CDR1 SGHDN, CDR2 FVKESK. This CDR3 is built from 17 residues. V shed 0 bases and J shed 7 bases, with 19 bases lying between them. The sequenced part of the CDR3 DNA is TGTGCCAGCAGCCAAGATTTTACAGGCTCAACAGAAAATGAG. This encodes CASSQDFTGSTENE. The complete CDR3 sequence is CASSQDFTGSTENEQFF.

Comment on this clone: Read sequence stops 3 residues before the CDR3 end, and the germline J gene provides the missing end. The V and J genes are TRBV19 and TRBJ1-4; 9 bases line up with TRBD1. This CDR3 comprises 14 residues. CDR1 and CDR2 (germline): LNHDA, SQIVND (reference sequence). Germline trimming cut 6 bases from V and 8 bases from J; bases unmatched to any gene: 7. This CDR3 is CASSPGQGREKLFF. The sequenced part of the CDR3 DNA is TGTGCCAGTAGCCCGGGACAGGGACGAGAAAAA.

For this clone: The read ends 3 residues before the CDR3 terminus; that terminus is restored from the germline J gene. J is TRBJ2-7 and V is TRBV6-1; 9 bases fit TRBD2. V gave up 2 bases and J gave up 5 bases; unmatched junction bases: 7. Germline loops: CDR1 MNHNS, CDR2 SASEGT. The CDR3 contains 15 residues. The sequenced part of the CDR3 DNA is TGTGCCAGCAGTGAATTTGGTAGCGGGAGCCACGAG. This encodes CASSEFGSGSHE. The whole CDR3 is CASSEFGSGSHEQYF.

Of note for this clone: The read ends 3 residues early relative to the CDR3; the germline J gene fills the gap. The rearrangement uses TRBV19 and TRBJ1-1; D not certain. Germline-derived CDR1 and CDR2 are LNHDA and SQIVND (reference sequence). There are 13 residues in the CDR3. Trimming removed 5 bases from V and 5 bases from J, with 12 bases in between. CDR3 region: CASSPLAGTEAFF. The part of the CDR3 DNA that was read is TGTGCCAGTAGTCCCCTGGCGGGGACTGAA.

As regards this clone: The read is 3 residues too short to cover the CDR3 end, so that end is filled in from the germline J gene. The chain is built from TRBV19 and TRBJ1-6; 8 positions agree with TRBD1. The J segment lost 10 bases and the V segment lost 3 bases, leaving 5 bases of the junction unmatched. CDR3 length: 14 amino acids. Looked up from germline, CDR1 is LNHDA and CDR2 is SQIVND (reference sequence). The CDR3 DNA, read in part, is TGTGCCAGTAGTATCCGGGACAGGAACTCACCC. Translating it yields CASSIRDRNSP. The entire CDR3 sequence reads CASSIRDRNSPLHF.

Concerning this clone itself: The read stops 3 residues short of the end of the CDR3; the missing end is completed from the germline J gene. This chain joins TRBV18 and TRBJ2-2; possibly TRBD1 for D (6 bases). The V end lost 4 bases, the J end lost 1 base, and 13 bases lay between the germline ends. The CDR3 loop spans 16 amino acids. Germline V gives CDR1 KGHSH, CDR2 LQKENI. The sequenced CDR3 bases are TGTGCCAGCTCACTTACACAGGGTTGGAACACCGGGGAG. It codes for CASSLTQGWNTGE. The whole CDR3 protein reads CASSLTQGWNTGELFF. The whole variable domain, remainder taken from reference TRBV18 and TRBJ2-2, is NAGVMQNPRHLVRRRGQEARLRCSPMKGHSHVYWYRQLPEEGLKFMVYLQKENIIDESGMPKERFSAEFPKEGPSILRIQQVVRGDSAAYFCASSLTQGWNTGELFFGEGSRLTVL.

As to this clone: The observed sequence ends 3 residues before the CDR3 terminus, with the missing tail filled in from the germline J gene. The rearrangement links TRBV7-8 to TRBJ2-1; TRBD2 matches at 11 bases. This CDR3 has 15 residues. Germline V gene sequence: CDR1 SGHVS, CDR2 FQNEAQ. Trimming at V came to 6 bases and at J to 7 bases, leaving 8 bases not matched to a gene. CDR3 bases read: TGTGCCAGCAGGCCGCTTAGCGGGGGGGCGAATGAG. Amino acids: CASRPLSGGANE. The entire CDR3 is CASRPLSGGANEQFF.

As concerns this clone: Read data end 3 residues before the CDR3 end; the end is taken from the germline J gene. The rearrangement links TRBV29-1 to TRBJ2-1, with a weak D call TRBD2 (6 bases). Germline V gives CDR1 SQVTM, CDR2 ANQGSEA. V was clipped by 3 bases and J by 2 bases, with 11 bases between them. The CDR3 runs to 14 residues. The DNA read from the CDR3 is TGCAGCGTTGACGCGCGGGGTGCCTACAATGAG. Translating gives CSVDARGAYNE. The full CDR3 is CSVDARGAYNEQFF.

As concerns this clone: The read ends 3 residues before the CDR3 terminus; that terminus is restored from the germline J gene. This chain connects TRBV7-2 to TRBJ1-6; TRBD1 might be the D (6 bases). Deletions cut 4 bases from V and 2 bases from J, with 9 bases between. CDR3 length: 15 residues. Looked up from germline, CDR1 is SGHTA and CDR2 is FQGNSA. The CDR3 bases that were read are TGTGCCAGCAGCTCGCGGACAGCCTATAATTCACCC. This codes for CASSSRTAYNSP. The entire CDR3 protein reads CASSSRTAYNSPLHF.